One TCR beta chain is described in this entry. The source of the sample is a study of response to subunit inactivated influenza vaccine. The CDR3 totals 15 residues. The germline V and J ends were trimmed by 2 bases and 1 base, with 9 bases remaining between them. MiXCR, run by TCRdb on the RT-PCR reads, gives a single entry per CDR3 protein. This table holds about 570,000 distinct CDR3 sequences, over 9% found once. Separately, the same data were catalogued under a study of T cells expressing NK-cell markers. Per that study: The authors generated TCR beta cDNA through 5'RACE template switching with UMIs.

Specimen: PBMCs from blood, collected on the day of vaccination. The chain has TRBV12-3 or TRBV12-4 and TRBJ1-3, with D maybe TRBD1 (6 bases). The clonotype comes from a man between 45 and 60 years old who received an inactivated influenza vaccine. CDR3 nucleotides: TGTGCCAGCAGTTTAATCCAGGGGTCTGGAAACACCATATATTTT. Translated: CASSLIQGSGNTIYF.